Here is one T cell receptor (beta chain) with its context. This sample is part of a study of T cell changes during pregnancy in multiple sclerosis. Assay used: immunoSEQ multiplex PCR; TCRdb lists only in-frame clones, some missing. The data hold roughly 110,000 clones, with 85% to 95% observed a single time. The receptor was isolated from a female donor in good health, enrolled as a control in a pregnancy study. Sequenced material: peripheral blood, taken in the third trimester of pregnancy.

CDR3 protein: CSADGTGPEAFF. In nucleotides, the CDR3 is TGCAGCGCGGACGGGACAGGGCCTGAAGCTTTCTTT. The J gene is TRBJ1-1, the V gene TRBV29-1, with 9 bases matching TRBD1. V lost 7 bases, J lost 6 bases, and 6 bases stayed unmatched. The CDR3 extends over 12 amino acids. Germline CDR1 reads SQVTM; CDR2 reads ANQGSEA.